Below, 12 T cell receptor beta chains from the same sample are listed, as sequenced in a study of blood T cell repertoires in COVID-19. The data were produced by immunoSEQ multiplex PCR, yet TCRdb's version contains in-frame clones alone and is incomplete. The data show about 140,000 clones, 70% to 90% seen once. Sequencing was performed on PBMCs or T cells enriched from blood (not recorded which). The receptors were gathered from a woman aged 40 to 50 who had recovered from COVID-19.

This rearrangement joins TRBV19 to TRBJ2-5; 12 positions agree with TRBD2. CDR3 length: 15 residues. The trim removed 7 bases at V and 1 base at J, leaving 4 bases unmatched. CDR1 LNHDA and CDR2 SQIVND come from the germline V gene (reference sequence). Here the CDR3 DNA reads TGTGCCAGTATGGGGACTAGCGGGTTCCAAGAGACCCAGTACTTC. This codes for CASMGTSGFQETQYF.

CDR3 in amino acids: CASSQTVVAGNEQYF. The CDR3 coding sequence is TGCGCCAGCAGCCAAACGGTGGTAGCCGGCAACGAGCAGTACTTC. The J gene is TRBJ2-7, the V gene TRBV4-1; no definite D call. Per the germline V gene, CDR1 is MGHRA and CDR2 is YSYEKL. This CDR3 is built from 15 residues. V gave up 2 bases and J gave up 5 bases, with 16 bases separating them.

This clone appeared a single time. The chain carries TRBV7-9 and TRBJ1-1; 7 positions match TRBD1. The CDR3 has 14 residues. J lost 4 bases, V lost 1 base, and 3 bases had no gene match. Germline V gene lookup returns CDR1 SEHNR and CDR2 FQNEAQ (reference sequence). The CDR3, as DNA: TGTGCCAGCAGCTTAGGACAGGGAGCCACTGAAGCTTTCTTT. This translates into CASSLGQGATEAFF.

The V call is TRBV5-6, the J call TRBJ1-5; D may be TRBD1 (5 bases). Between the trimmed V and J ends, which lost 2 bases and 7 bases, there was a span of 10 bases. The CDR3 extends over 13 amino acids. CDR1 and CDR2 (germline): SGHDT, YYEEEE. The CDR3 protein is CASSLGVRQPQHF. The CDR3 DNA reads TGTGCCAGCAGCTTAGGGGTTAGACAGCCCCAGCATTTT. Full variable domain (outside the CDR3, taken from reference TRBV5-6 and TRBJ1-5): DAGVTQSPTHLIKTRGQQVTLRCSPKSGHDTVSWYQQALGQGPQFIFQYYEEEERQRGNFPDRFSGHQFPNYSSELNVNALLLGDSALYLCASSLGVRQPQHFGDGTRLSIL.

V is TRBV6-5 and J is TRBJ2-2; a weak D match, TRBD1 (5 bases). The CDR3 is 14 residues long. Germline V gene data show CDR1 as MNHEY and CDR2 as SVGAGI. V lost 5 bases and J lost 7, with 14 bases in between. The CDR3: CASSPQGWVGELFF. The CDR3 coding sequence is TGTGCCAGCAGTCCTCAGGGTTGGGTCGGGGAGCTGTTTTTT.

The V and J genes are TRBV4-1 and TRBJ1-2; no clear D. V lost 1 base and J 4 bases, leaving 7 bases between the germline ends. This CDR3 spans 13 amino acids. The germline V gene encodes CDR1 MGHRA and CDR2 YSYEKL. Here the CDR3 reads CASSQVSRYGYTF. The CDR3 DNA reads TGCGCCAGCAGCCAAGTCTCGCGCTATGGCTACACCTTC.

This clone was counted once. The V call is TRBV19, the J call TRBJ1-2; D is unresolved. This CDR3 contains 12 residues. CDR1 and CDR2 from the germline V gene are LNHDA and SQIVND (reference sequence). V was pared by 3 bases and J by 3 bases, with 5 bases between. CDR3 amino acids: CASSIGDYGYTF. Written as DNA, the CDR3 is TGTGCCAGTAGTATCGGGGACTATGGCTACACCTTC. The variable domain in full, completed from reference TRBV19 and TRBJ1-2, reads DGGITQSPKYLFRKEGQNVTLSCEQNLNHDAMYWYRQDPGQGLRLIYYSQIVNDFQKGDIAEGYSVSREKKESFPLTVTSAQKNPTAFYLCASSIGDYGYTFGSGTRLTVV.

The chain combines TRBV3-1 (or the pseudogene TRBV3-2) with TRBJ2-3; TRBD2 is a possible D gene (5 bases). Germline CDR1 and CDR2: LGHDT and YNNKEL (reference sequence). CDR3 length: 14 residues. The V end was cut by 1 base, the J end by 7 bases, with 12 bases between. CDR3 nucleotides: TGTGCCAGCAGCCAAGCACTGGGAGATAATACGCAGTATTTT. Residues: CASSQALGDNTQYF.

This rearrangement joins TRBV10-3 to TRBJ2-1; weak D call: TRBD1 (6 bases). CDR1 ENHRY and CDR2 SYGVKD come from the germline V gene. The V end lost 3 bases, the J end lost 7 bases, and 13 bases lay between the germline ends. The CDR3 has 14 residues. CDR3 coding DNA: TGTGCCATCAGTGACAGGGGACATACGAATGAGCAGTTCTTC. Protein sequence: CAISDRGHTNEQFF.

The chain is built from TRBV5-8 and TRBJ1-2; 7 nucleotides match TRBD1. The junction had 7 bases not matched to a gene; V was cut back by 2 bases and J by 3 bases. The germline gives CDR1 SGHTS, CDR2 YDEGEE. The CDR3 extends over 15 amino acids. The CDR3, as DNA: TGTGCCAGCAGCTTTACTGAGACAGGGTACTATGGCTACACCTTC. The encoded protein is CASSFTETGYYGYTF.

The V call is TRBV5-1, the J call TRBJ1-1; 8 bases agree with TRBD1. CDR3 length: 15 amino acids. The V and J ends lost 5 bases and 5 bases, in that order; junction bases with no gene match: 11. Per germline, CDR1 SGHRS and CDR2 YFSETQ. The CDR3 DNA follows: TGCGCCAGCAGTTTCACCGGGACAGGCGGTACTGAAGCTTTCTTT. Translating it yields CASSFTGTGGTEAFF. The variable domain in full, completed from reference TRBV5-1 and TRBJ1-1, reads KAGVTQTPRYLIKTRGQQVTLSCSPISGHRSVSWYQQTPGQGLQFLFEYFSETQRNKGNFPGRFSGRQFSNSRSEMNVSTLELGDSALYLCASSFTGTGGTEAFFGQGTRLTVV.

This clone was detected a few times. The chain joins TRBV6-2 or TRBV6-3 to TRBJ1-1; D uncertain. Looked up from germline, CDR1 is MNHEY and CDR2 is SVGEGT. Trimming shortened V by 5 bases and J by 6 bases, and 16 bases separated the two germline ends. The CDR3 extends over 14 amino acids. DNA for the CDR3: TGTGCCAGCAGTCAGGACGGGGTGGGCGCTGAAGCTTTCTTT. Translation gives CASSQDGVGAEAFF.